The source of this T cell receptor (beta chain) is a study of blood T cell repertoires in COVID-19. Across the whole study: In each case, the material was cDNA or gDNA derived from T cells, B-cell-depleted T cells, or PBMCs.

Trimming took 3 bases from V and 1 from J, leaving 10 bases between them. CDR3 length: 15 amino acids. Germline CDR1 is SGHRS and CDR2 is YFSETQ. Original analysis: Nucleated cell number was recorded as an estimate derived from reference gene primer amplification. TCRdb keeps only in-frame clones here, not all; method: immunoSEQ multiplex PCR. D and trimming come from the DNA, and the V and J calls and clone size come from that table. The sample holds 270,000 or so clones, roughly 88% seen once. The chain employs TRBV5-1 and TRBJ1-4; no definite D call. Sequencing was performed on peripheral blood. This TCR derives from a woman aged 25 to 45 with active or convalescent COVID-19. CDR3 nucleotide sequence: TGCGCCAGCAGCTATGGCGGAGGAACTAATGAAAAACTGTTTTTT. It specifies CASSYGGGTNEKLFF.